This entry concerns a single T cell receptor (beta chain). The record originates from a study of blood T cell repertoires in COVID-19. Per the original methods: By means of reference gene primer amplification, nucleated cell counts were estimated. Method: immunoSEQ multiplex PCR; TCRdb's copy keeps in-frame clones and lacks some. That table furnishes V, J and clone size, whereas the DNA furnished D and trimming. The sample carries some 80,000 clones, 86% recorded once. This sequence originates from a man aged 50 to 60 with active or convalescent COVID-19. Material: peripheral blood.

The CDR3 sequence: CASSGSGVAYEQYF. The CDR3, as DNA: TGTGCCAGCAGCGGTAGCGGGGTTGCCTACGAGCAGTACTTC. The chain has TRBV7-2 and TRBJ2-7, with TRBD2 matching over 8 bases. CDR3 length equals 14 residues. The trim removed 5 bases at V and 2 bases at J, leaving 5 bases unmatched. Germline CDR1 and CDR2: SGHTA and FQGNSA.